This TCR beta chain is from a study of early stage breast cancer tumors. Germline V gives CDR1 MDHEN, CDR2 SYDVKM. V was pared by 5 bases and J by 1 base, with 15 bases between. The CDR3 runs to 17 residues. Assay used: immunoSEQ multiplex PCR; TCRdb lists only in-frame clones, some missing. The sample lists about 5,500 clones, approximately 70% occurring once. This receptor was identified in a person between 55 and 70 years old with breast cancer. The sequenced sample was normal breast tissue next to the tumor. The genes are TRBV28 and TRBJ2-6; no clear D. The CDR3 protein is CASSLPTIGSGANVLTF. The CDR3 nucleotides read TGTGCCAGCAGTCTGCCTACTATCGGGTCTGGGGCCAACGTCCTGACTTTC.